Only a few counts were recorded for the clone carrying this T cell receptor beta chain. What it binds is not known. The data derive from a study of post-analysis software for immune sequencing data. Overall study findings and caveats: Among 4 or 5 TRBV segments more frequent in patients than controls were TRBV5-6, TRBV5-1 and TRBV20-1.

CDR3 length: 13 amino acids. V lost 1 base and J lost 2, with 6 bases in between. Germline CDR1 and CDR2: SGHTA and FQGNSA. The TCR beta cDNA libraries carried unique molecular identifiers. Each CDR3 protein gets one entry after TCRdb re-called the PCR reads with MiXCR. The data show 740,000 or so distinct CDR3 sequences, roughly 58% seen once. Material: blood. The rearrangement links TRBV7-2 to TRBJ2-7; no clear D. This TCR came from a girl aged 10-17 years with multiple sclerosis. This CDR3 is CASSLDAAYEQYF. The CDR3 region has the DNA TGTGCCAGCAGCTTAGATGCCGCCTACGAGCAGTACTTC.